Sequencing of this TCR beta chain was carried out in a study of shared clonotypes between healthy human individuals. Study details: Donors, aged 18 to 49, were a couple of women and three men. The study, taken as a whole, reports: A handful of donors showed sharing of about 4.6% of naive CD4 clonotypes.

As for this clone: The antigen is unknown.

The genomic DNA of each subset was split evenly across several immunoSEQ plates. The method was immunoSEQ multiplex PCR; TCRdb's version includes in-frame clones alone and lacks a portion of them. Among more than 2 million clones listed, about 94% were seen once. In the naive CD8 group, cells lacked CD45RO and were positively selected for CCR7, so terminally differentiated effector memory CD45RA+ cells were left out. Germline assignment: CDR1 SGHTA and CDR2 FQGNSA. The CDR3 is 15 amino acids. Trimming removed 3 bases from V and 0 bases from J, with 10 bases in between. V and J are TRBV7-2 and TRBJ2-3, with D perhaps TRBD2 (6 bases). This TCR was sampled from a man aged 18 to 30 in good health. Sequences were obtained from naive CD8+ T cells sorted from blood. The CDR3 bases are TGTGCCAGCAGCTTGTCCGGGACTAGCACAGATACGCAGTATTTT. Protein: CASSLSGTSTDTQYF.